The T cell receptor beta chain under discussion was sequenced for a study of early stage breast cancer tumors. Study in general: ER+/PR+/HER2- status applied to about 80% of the 16 invasive breast tumors. Among approximately 12 ER+/PR+/HER2- tumors, eight were ductal, four lobular. Study-wide results and caveats: Most shared enriched TCRB sequences were commonly generated ones.

Each sample had two DNA replicates, around 0.45 ug blood or roughly 1.4 ug tissue. Assay: immunoSEQ multiplex PCR; the TCRdb copy retains only in-frame clones and omits some. The data show under 75,000 clones, 60% to 85% seen once. Germline CDR1 SSHAT, CDR2 FNYEAQ (reference sequence). CDR3 length: 14 residues. This clone is a singleton in its sample. The target antigen is unknown. A read error may account for a junction end that differs from germline. The sequenced sample was blood. The chain combines TRBV7-7 with TRBJ2-7; D call uncertain. This TCR derives from a person in their thirties with breast cancer. In DNA form, the CDR3 reads TGTGCTAGCAGCCTATCGCCGGAAGGATACGAGCAGTACTTC. This codes for CASSLSPEGYEQYF.